The 8 T cell receptor beta chains listed next were all sequenced from one sample in a study of blood T cell repertoires in COVID-19. Method: immunoSEQ multiplex PCR; TCRdb's copy keeps in-frame clones and lacks some. The table lists roughly 120,000 clones, around 64% of them singletons. The sample was peripheral blood. These receptors were collected from a human donor with acute or convalescent COVID-19. The donor label of this sample is uncertain.

The chain couples TRBV4-1 to TRBJ2-3; 7 bases map to TRBD2. There are 14 residues in the CDR3. V dropped 3 bases and J dropped 0; count of bases not matched to a gene: 0. Germline CDR1 MGHRA, CDR2 YSYEKL. The CDR3 bases are TGCGCCAGCAGCCACGGGGGGAGCACAGATACGCAGTATTTT. Protein: CASSHGGSTDTQYF.

A note on this clone: Other DNA variants within this sample encode the same CDR3. The chain employs TRBV18 and TRBJ1-5, with D perhaps TRBD1 (6 bases). The CDR3 runs 12 residues. Deletions cut 6 bases from V and 14 bases from J, with 17 bases between. The germline CDR1 and CDR2 sequences are KGHSH and LQKENI. The CDR3 loop is CASSGDLGQKHF. CDR3 nucleotides: TGTGCCAGCTCGGGCGACCTAGGACAGAAGCATTTT.

The V gene is TRBV5-1, the J gene TRBJ2-2; TRBD2 aligns across 16 bases. Trimming at V came to 1 base and at J to 4 bases, leaving 10 bases not matched to a gene. There are 20 residues in the CDR3. Germline lookup yields CDR1 SGHRS and CDR2 YFSETQ. In DNA, the CDR3 is TGCGCCAGCAGCTTGACATTGGGACTAGCGGGGGGGCGTAGCACCGGGGAGCTGTTTTTT. As protein: CASSLTLGLAGGRSTGELFF.

The chain uses TRBV11-2 and TRBJ1-1; TRBD1 aligns across 8 bases. Germline V gives CDR1 SGHAT, CDR2 FQNNGV. This CDR3 region has 15 residues. With 5 bases clipped from V and 2 bases from J, the junction kept 7 bases outside the gene matches. CDR3 amino acids: CASSLTGGANTEAFF. For the CDR3, the DNA is TGTGCCAGCAGCCTAACAGGGGGGGCAAACACTGAAGCTTTCTTT. Looking up the rest from reference TRBV11-2 and TRBJ1-1 gives the full variable domain: EAGVAQSPRYKIIEKRQSVAFWCNPISGHATLYWYQQILGQGPKLLIQFQNNGVVDDSQLPKDRFSAERLKGVDSTLKIQPAKLEDSAVYLCASSLTGGANTEAFFGQGTRLTVV.

The gene calls are TRBV12-3 or TRBV12-4 and TRBJ1-2, with D possibly TRBD1 on 6 matching bases. The CDR3 extends over 11 amino acids. The germline V and J ends were trimmed by 5 bases and 8 bases, with 9 bases remaining between them. CDR3 bases: TGTGCCAGCAGTCCCGGGACAGGCTACACCTTC. It codes for CASSPGTGYTF.

The chain combines TRBV29-1 with TRBJ2-1; 11 bases are a match to TRBD2. This CDR3 is 15 amino acids long. CDR1 is SQVTM and CDR2 is ANQGSEA in the germline V gene. Trimming cost V 6 bases and J 7 bases; bases outside gene matches: 11. The CDR3, as DNA: TGCAGCGTACCCAGTCTAGCGGGGGGTATAAATGAGCAGTTCTTC. This encodes CSVPSLAGGINEQFF.

The rearrangement joins TRBV18 to TRBJ1-1; possibly TRBD1 for D (6 bases). The germline CDR1 and CDR2 sequences are KGHSH and LQKENI. V shed 5 bases and J shed 1 base, with 14 bases lying between them. The CDR3 totals 15 residues. CDR3 loop: CASSTYRAGNTEAFF. For the CDR3, the DNA is TGTGCCAGCTCAACCTACAGGGCGGGGAACACTGAAGCTTTCTTT.

This sequence joins TRBV5-1 and TRBJ2-3, with TRBD1 identical over 7 bases. Germline values: CDR1 SGHRS, CDR2 YFSETQ. The V segment lost 3 bases and the J segment 10 bases; nucleotides outside the gene matches: 17. The CDR3 is 16 residues long. This CDR3 is CASSSGLTGAESAQYF. The CDR3 DNA is TGCGCCAGCAGCTCCGGCCTCACAGGGGCTGAGTCGGCGCAGTATTTT.